This T cell receptor (beta chain) was found in a study of blood T cells in healthy people across ages. Overall study context: Template switching retrieved approximately one barcoded beta molecule for each two T cells. The study, taken as a whole, reports: Long-lived donors had more naive CD4+ cells and higher diversity than aged donors.

Healthy Caucasian individuals from Russia aged about 6 to 90 served as donors. Samples had at least 6.5 million PBMCs isolated from them. Combining a sample-barcoded 5' primer with a J-beta primer mix, a second PCR ran for roughly 7 to 12 cycles. In TCRdb, the 5' RACE reads were re-called with MiXCR into one record per CDR3 protein. The sample includes about 1.4 million distinct CDR3 sequences, approximately 60% of them seen just once. This clonotype was counted a few times. The antigen remains unidentified. With V trimmed by 0 bases and J by 4 bases, 21 bases remained unmatched. The CDR3 runs 21 residues. Germline V gives CDR1 LNHNV, CDR2 YYDKDF (reference sequence).

Sequences were obtained from blood. V is TRBV15 and J is TRBJ1-5; TRBD1 agrees at 7 bases. The source of this sequence is a man between 18 and 29 years old in good health. The CDR3 region has the DNA TGTGCCACCAGCAGAGAAATTTTAAATTACATTGGAGACAGGGCTAATCAGCCCCAGCATTTT. Translation: CATSREILNYIGDRANQPQHF.